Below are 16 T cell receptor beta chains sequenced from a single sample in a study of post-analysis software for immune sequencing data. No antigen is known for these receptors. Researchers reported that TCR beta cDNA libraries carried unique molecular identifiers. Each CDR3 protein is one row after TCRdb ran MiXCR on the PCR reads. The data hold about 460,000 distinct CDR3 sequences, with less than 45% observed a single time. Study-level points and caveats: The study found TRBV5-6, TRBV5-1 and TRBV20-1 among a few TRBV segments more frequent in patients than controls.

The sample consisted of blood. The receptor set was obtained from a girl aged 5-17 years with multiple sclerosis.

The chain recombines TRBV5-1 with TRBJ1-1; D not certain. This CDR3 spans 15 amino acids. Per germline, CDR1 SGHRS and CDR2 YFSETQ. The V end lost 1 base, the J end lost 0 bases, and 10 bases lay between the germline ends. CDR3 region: CASSLSGLLNTEAFF. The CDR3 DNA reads TGCGCCAGCAGCTTGTCGGGCCTTCTGAACACTGAAGCTTTCTTT.

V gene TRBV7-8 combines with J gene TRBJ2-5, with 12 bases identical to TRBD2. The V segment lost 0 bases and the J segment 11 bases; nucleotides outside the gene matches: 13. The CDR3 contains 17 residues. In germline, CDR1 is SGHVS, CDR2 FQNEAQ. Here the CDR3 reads CASSLATGLAGHAEQYF. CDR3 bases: TGTGCCAGCAGCTTAGCGACCGGACTAGCGGGACATGCTGAGCAGTACTTC.

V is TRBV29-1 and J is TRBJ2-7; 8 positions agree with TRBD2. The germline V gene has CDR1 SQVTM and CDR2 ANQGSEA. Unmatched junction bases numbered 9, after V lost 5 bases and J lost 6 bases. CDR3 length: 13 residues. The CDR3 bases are TGCAGCGTTTCTATTTCGGGAGGGCGCGAGCAGTACTTC. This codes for CSVSISGGREQYF.

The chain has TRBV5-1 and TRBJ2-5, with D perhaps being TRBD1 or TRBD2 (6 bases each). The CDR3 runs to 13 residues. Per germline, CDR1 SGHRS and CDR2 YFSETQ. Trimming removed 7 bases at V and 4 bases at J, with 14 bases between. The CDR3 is CASRRGERETQYF. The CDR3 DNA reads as TGCGCCAGCCGTAGGGGGGAACGAGAGACCCAGTACTTC.

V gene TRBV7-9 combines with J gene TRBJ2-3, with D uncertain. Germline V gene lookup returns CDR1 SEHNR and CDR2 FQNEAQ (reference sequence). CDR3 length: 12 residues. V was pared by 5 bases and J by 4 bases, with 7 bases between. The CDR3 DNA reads TGTGCCAGCAGCCCATCCGCAGATACGCAGTATTTT. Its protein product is CASSPSADTQYF.

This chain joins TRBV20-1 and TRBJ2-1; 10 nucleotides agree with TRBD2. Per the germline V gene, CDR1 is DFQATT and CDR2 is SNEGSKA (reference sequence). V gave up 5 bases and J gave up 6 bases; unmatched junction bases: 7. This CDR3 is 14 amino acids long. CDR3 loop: CSAQSGRAPNEQFF. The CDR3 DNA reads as TGCAGTGCTCAAAGCGGGAGGGCCCCCAATGAGCAGTTCTTC.

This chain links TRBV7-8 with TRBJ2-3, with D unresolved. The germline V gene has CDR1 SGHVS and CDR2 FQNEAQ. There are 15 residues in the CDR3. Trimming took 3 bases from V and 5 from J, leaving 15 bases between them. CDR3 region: CASSFGRSVRDTQYF. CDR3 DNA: TGTGCCAGCAGCTTTGGACGGTCAGTTAGAGATACGCAGTATTTT.

The CDR3 loop is CASSGQNMEYEQYF. CDR3 nucleotides: TGTGCCAGCAGTGGTCAGAATATGGAATACGAGCAGTACTTC. The chain has TRBV28 and TRBJ2-7; D not resolved. Trimming took 5 bases from V and 4 from J, leaving 15 bases between them. This CDR3 is 14 amino acids long. Germline values: CDR1 MDHEN, CDR2 SYDVKM.

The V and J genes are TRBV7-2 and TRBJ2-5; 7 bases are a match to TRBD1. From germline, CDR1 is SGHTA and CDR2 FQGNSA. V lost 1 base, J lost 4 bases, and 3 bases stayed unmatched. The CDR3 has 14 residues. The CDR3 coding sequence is TGTGCCAGCAGCTTAGTCCCAGGGGGAGAGACCCAGTACTTC. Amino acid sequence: CASSLVPGGETQYF.

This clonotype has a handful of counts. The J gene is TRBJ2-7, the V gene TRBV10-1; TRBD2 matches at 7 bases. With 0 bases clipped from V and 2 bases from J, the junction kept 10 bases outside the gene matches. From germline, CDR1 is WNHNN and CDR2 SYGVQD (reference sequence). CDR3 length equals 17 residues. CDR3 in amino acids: CASSESASGLRAYEQYF. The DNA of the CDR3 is TGCGCCAGCAGTGAGTCGGCTAGCGGCCTGAGGGCCTACGAGCAGTACTTC.

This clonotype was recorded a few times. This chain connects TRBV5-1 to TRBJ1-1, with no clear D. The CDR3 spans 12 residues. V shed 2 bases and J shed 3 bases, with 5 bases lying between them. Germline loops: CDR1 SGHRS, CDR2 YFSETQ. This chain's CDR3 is CASSFQDTEAFF. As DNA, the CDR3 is TGCGCCAGCAGCTTCCAGGACACTGAAGCTTTCTTT.

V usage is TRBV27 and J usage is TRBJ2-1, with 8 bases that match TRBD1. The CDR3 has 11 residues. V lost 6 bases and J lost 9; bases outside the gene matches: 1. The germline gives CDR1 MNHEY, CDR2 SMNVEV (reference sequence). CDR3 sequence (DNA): TGTGCCAGCAGCAGGGGGCCTGAGCAGTTCTTC. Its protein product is CASSRGPEQFF.

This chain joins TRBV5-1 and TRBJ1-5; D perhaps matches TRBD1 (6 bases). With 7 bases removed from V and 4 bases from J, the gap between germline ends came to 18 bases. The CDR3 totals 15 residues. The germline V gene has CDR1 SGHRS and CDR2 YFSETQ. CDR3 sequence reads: CASGSLGQTNQPQHF. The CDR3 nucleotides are TGCGCCAGCGGCTCTCTCGGACAGACTAATCAGCCCCAGCATTTT.

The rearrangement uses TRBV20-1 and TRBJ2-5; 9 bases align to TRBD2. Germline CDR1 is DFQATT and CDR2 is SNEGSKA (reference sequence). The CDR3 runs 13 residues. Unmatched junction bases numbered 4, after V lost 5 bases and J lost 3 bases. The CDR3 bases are TGCAGTGCTCCGATAGCGGGAGAAGAGACCCAGTACTTC. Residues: CSAPIAGEETQYF.

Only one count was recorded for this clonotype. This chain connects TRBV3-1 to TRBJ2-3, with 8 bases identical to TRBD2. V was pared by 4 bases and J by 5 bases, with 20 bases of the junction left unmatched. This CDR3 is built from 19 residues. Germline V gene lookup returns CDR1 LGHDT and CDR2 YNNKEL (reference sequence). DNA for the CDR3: TGTGCCAGCAGCCCATGGTGGACGGGGGGGCGAGGCTCTAAAGATACGCAGTATTTT. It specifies CASSPWWTGGRGSKDTQYF.

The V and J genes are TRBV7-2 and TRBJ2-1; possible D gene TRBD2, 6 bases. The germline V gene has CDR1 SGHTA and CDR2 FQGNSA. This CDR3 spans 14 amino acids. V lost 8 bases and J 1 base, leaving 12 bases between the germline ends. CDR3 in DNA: TGTGCCAGCTTACCTAGCGTATCCTACAATGAGCAGTTCTTC. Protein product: CASLPSVSYNEQFF.